This record covers a single T cell receptor beta chain. These data are taken from a study of blood T cell repertoires in COVID-19. In the study overall: From the United States, Italy and Spain came samples of acute and convalescent COVID-19.

The table came from immunoSEQ multiplex PCR; TCRdb's copy has only in-frame clones and leaves some out. This sample has about 480,000 clones, with 80% to 90% found just once. V lost 4 bases and J lost 4, with 8 bases in between. The CDR3 spans 12 residues. The V gene's germline CDR1 is SGHKS and CDR2 YYEKEE (reference sequence). The gene calls are TRBV5-5 and TRBJ1-2; D gene unclear. The clonotype was recovered from a woman aged 60-70 years who had recovered from COVID-19. The sample comprised PBMCs or T cells enriched from blood (not recorded which). CDR3 coding DNA: TGTGCCAGCAGCCGGGAGGGCTATGGCTACACCTTC. Protein: CASSREGYGYTF.